The TCR beta chain under discussion was sequenced for a study of T cells in Graves' hyperthyroidism and ophthalmopathy (dated by TCRdb to about 2019). About the investigation overall: Peripheral blood was collected at initial diagnosis, before any treatment. TCR V-J signatures able to tell the groups apart were searched for in a discovery cohort of 100 patients, of whom roughly 42 had Graves' ophthalmopathy and 55 to 60 had stable Graves' hyperthyroidism. Prospective prediction of ophthalmopathy was tested in an independent validation cohort of 18 to 20 hyperthyroidism patients and 17 patients who later progressed to ophthalmopathy. The roughly 90 discovery patients were divided at random into training and test sets in a 7:3 ratio. In addition, the study compared T-cell repertoires in thyroid tissue and in blood from about 6 Graves' hyperthyroidism patients. Once sampling was done, hyperthyroidism patients were given methimazole at a starting dose of 30 mg daily, whereas ophthalmopathy patients were given high-dose intravenous methylprednisolone. TCR Vbeta CDR3 sequencing of some 140 peripheral blood samples (more than 40 ophthalmopathy, about 75 hyperthyroidism and 17 progressor patients) is reported in the paper.

This clonotype was recorded many times. Its antigen is unknown. Per-base quality was not reported, and no clone a single base away is much larger than it. What the authors observed across the whole study: During validation, the model predicted progression to ophthalmopathy a median of around 7 months ahead of onset, with almost 71% sensitivity and 72.22% specificity. A 13 V-J signature model separated ophthalmopathy from stable hyperthyroidism, with about 88% sensitivity and approximately 81% specificity in cross-validation and 80%/75% in testing. No statistical method was used to fix the sample size in advance, and group allocation was not hidden from the investigators. Most expanded thyroid clonotypes (frequency above 0.001) were also detected in blood, suggesting blood repertoires may reflect thyroid immune responses.

Amplification of TCR beta CDR3 regions was carried out from RNA transcripts. For the first round of RT-PCR on the TCR CDR3, the HTBI primer set was used together with the Qiagen OneStep RT-PCR kit. The libraries were constructed in a second round of multiplex PCR and then size-selected and purified. Libraries were sequenced paired-end with 100 bp reads on an Illumina HiSeq2000. Processing in the source paper ran as follows. SOAPnuke was used to process the raw data, throwing out any read that contained adapters or uncalled bases, had a mean Phred below 15, or lacked an exact constant-primer or identifier match. COPE v1.2.5 was used to merge high-quality paired reads, and clonotypes were defined as unique nucleotide sequences. Clonotypes were aligned to IMGT TRBV, TRBD and TRBJ reference segments using MiTCR v1.1. Analysis was restricted to V-J combinations with a frequency above 0.0001, which covered about 99% of repertoires. The TCS score was defined as F50 (clonal expansion) divided by E x V (chaos), with BLOSUM62-based TCRdist calculated between CDR3 peptides within each V-J. Welch's t-statistics and random forest reduced just over 500 V-J features to about 12, which were used in a naive Bayes classifier (R e1071). The public sequencing data were trimmed at Q25 with fastp and processed into clonotypes with MiXCR by TCRdb, which kept only in-frame beta chains. CDR3 protein sequences are deduplicated, and each keeps its most common genes and DNA. TCRdb, not the authors, supplied the V and J calls. The sample data list fewer than 750,000 distinct CDR3 sequences, and 13% to 15% of these were observed just once. The ten largest clonotypes hold around 13% of the sample.

Sequences SGHTA (CDR1) and FQGNSA (CDR2) are obtained from the germline V gene. Trimming costs V 1 base and J 5 bases, and their ends lie 8 bases apart. Its CDR3 holds 13 amino acids, cysteine through phenylalanine. The only DNA kept is the CDR3, 39 bases in frame from the first base. Moderately to severely active disease, a Clinical Activity Score of at least 3, a NOSPECS grade of at least 4, and a duration under 3 months were present in ophthalmopathy patients. Any patient with an uncontrolled infection, another autoimmune disease, pregnancy or lactation was excluded. Diagnoses relied on clinical symptoms, serum thyroxine and TRAb, thyroid ultrasound and orbital computed tomography. PBMCs were separated from approximately 10 ml of fresh peripheral blood using Ficoll-Paque density gradient centrifugation. Total RNA was extracted with Trizol reagent, and quality was checked on an Agilent 2100 Bioanalyzer.

The sequence was collected from a woman aged 45-60 years with Graves' ophthalmopathy. The sample taken for sequencing was blood. The rearrangement joined TRBV7-2 to TRBJ1-2, with a tentative D gene TRBD1 over 5 matching bases. CDR3 sequence: CASSLDPGYGYTF. In nucleotides, the sequence is TGTGCCAGCAGCTTAGACCCAGGGTATGGCTACACCTTC. The reference TRBV7-2 and TRBJ1-2 proteins fill in what lies around the CDR3, so the full variable domain reads GAGVSQSPSNKVTEKGKDVELRCDPISGHTALYWYRQSLGQGLEFLIYFQGNSAPDKSGLPSDRFSAERTGGSVSTLTIQRTQQEDSAVYLCASSLDPGYGYTFGSGTRLTVV.